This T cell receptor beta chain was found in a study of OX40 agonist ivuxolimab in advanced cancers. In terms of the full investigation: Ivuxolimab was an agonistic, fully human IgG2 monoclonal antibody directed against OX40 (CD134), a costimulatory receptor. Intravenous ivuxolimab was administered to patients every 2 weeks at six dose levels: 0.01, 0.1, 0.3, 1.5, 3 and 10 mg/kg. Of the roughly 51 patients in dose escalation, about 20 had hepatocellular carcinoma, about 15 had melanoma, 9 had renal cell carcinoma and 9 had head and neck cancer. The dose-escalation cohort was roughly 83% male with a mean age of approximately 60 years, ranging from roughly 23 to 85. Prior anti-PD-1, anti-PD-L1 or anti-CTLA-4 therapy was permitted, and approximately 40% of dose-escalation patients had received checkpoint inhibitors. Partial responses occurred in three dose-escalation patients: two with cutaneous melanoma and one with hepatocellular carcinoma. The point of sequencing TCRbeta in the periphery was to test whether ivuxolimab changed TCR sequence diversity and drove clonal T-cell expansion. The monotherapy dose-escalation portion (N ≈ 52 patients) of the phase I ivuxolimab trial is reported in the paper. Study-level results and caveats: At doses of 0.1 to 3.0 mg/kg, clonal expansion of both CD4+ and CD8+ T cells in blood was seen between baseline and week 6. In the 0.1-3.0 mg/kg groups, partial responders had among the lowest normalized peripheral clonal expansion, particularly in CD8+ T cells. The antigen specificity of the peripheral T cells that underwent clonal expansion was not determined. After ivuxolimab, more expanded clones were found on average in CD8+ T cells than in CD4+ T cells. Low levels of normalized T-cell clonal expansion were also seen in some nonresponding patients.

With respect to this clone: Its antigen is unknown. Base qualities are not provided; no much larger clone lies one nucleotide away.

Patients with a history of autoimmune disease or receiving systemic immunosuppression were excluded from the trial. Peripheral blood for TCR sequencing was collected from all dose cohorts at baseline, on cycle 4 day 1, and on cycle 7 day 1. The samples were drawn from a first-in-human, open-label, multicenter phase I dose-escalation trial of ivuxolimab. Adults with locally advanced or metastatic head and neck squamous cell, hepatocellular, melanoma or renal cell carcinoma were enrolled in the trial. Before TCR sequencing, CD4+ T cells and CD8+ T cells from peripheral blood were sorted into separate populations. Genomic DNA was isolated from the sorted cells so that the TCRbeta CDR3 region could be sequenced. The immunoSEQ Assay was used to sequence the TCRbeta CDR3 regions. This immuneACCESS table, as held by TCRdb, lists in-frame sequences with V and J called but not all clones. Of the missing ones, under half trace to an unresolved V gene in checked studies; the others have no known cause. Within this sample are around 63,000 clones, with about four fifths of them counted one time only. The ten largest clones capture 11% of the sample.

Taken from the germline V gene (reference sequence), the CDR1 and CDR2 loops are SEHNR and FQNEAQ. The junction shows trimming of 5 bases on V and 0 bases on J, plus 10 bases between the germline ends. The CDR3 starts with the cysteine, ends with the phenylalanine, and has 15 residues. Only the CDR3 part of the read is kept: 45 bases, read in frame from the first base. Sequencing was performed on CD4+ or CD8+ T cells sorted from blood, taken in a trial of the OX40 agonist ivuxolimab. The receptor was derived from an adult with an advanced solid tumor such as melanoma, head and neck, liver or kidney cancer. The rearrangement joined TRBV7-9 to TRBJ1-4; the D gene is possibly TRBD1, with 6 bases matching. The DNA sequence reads TGTGCCAGCAGCAGGACAGTTGCAACTAATGAAAAACTGTTTTTT. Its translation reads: CASSRTVATNEKLFF.